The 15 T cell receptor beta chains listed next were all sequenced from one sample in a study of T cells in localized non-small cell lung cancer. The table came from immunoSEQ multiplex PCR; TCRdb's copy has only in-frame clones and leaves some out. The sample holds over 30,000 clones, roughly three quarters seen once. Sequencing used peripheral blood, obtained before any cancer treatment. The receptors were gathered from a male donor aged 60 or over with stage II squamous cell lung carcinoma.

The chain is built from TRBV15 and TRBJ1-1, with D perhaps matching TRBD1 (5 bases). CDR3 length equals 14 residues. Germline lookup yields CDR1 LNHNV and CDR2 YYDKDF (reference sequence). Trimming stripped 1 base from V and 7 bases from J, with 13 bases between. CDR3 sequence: CATSRVGDSREAFF. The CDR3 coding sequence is TGTGCCACCAGCAGAGTGGGGGACTCTCGTGAAGCTTTCTTT.

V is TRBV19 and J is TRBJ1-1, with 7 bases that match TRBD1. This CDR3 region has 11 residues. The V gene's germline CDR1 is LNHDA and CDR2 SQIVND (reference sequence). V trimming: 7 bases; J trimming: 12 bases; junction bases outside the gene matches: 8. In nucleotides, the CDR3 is TGTGCCAGTATGACAGGGCTGATTCCTTTCTTT. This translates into CASMTGLIPFF.

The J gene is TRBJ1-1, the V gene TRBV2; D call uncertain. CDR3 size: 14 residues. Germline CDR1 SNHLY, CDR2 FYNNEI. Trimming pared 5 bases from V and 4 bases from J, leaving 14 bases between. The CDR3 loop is CASSKYGPGTEAFF. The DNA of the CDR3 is TGTGCCAGCAGTAAATATGGACCGGGCACTGAAGCTTTCTTT. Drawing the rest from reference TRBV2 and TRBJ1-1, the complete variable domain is EPEVTQTPSHQVTQMGQEVILRCVPISNHLYFYWYRQILGQKVEFLVSFYNNEISEKSEIFDDQFSVERPDGSNFTLKIRSTKLEDSAMYFCASSKYGPGTEAFFGQGTRLTVV.

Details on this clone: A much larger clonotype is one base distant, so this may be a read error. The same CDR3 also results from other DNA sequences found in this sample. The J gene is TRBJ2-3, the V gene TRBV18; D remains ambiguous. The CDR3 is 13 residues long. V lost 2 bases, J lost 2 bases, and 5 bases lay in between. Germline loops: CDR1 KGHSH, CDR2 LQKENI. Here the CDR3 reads CASSPNPTDTQYF. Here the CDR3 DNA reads TGTGCCAGCTCACCAAACCCCACAGATACGCAGTATTTT.

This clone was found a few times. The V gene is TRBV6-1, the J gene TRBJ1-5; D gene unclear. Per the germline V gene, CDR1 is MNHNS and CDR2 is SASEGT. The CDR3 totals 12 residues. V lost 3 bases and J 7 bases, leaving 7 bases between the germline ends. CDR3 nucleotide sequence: TGTGCCAGCAGTGAGGCGCGACAGCCCCAGCATTTT. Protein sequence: CASSEARQPQHF.

CDR3 sequence reads: CSVVVGTLDNEQFF. CDR3 nucleotide sequence: TGCAGCGTCGTCGTCGGGACGTTGGACAATGAGCAGTTCTTC. V and J are TRBV29-1 and TRBJ2-1; D is perhaps TRBD1 or TRBD2 (5 bases each). V was trimmed by 6 bases and J by 5 bases, leaving 17 bases between them. Germline CDR1 is SQVTM and CDR2 is ANQGSEA. CDR3 size: 14 residues.

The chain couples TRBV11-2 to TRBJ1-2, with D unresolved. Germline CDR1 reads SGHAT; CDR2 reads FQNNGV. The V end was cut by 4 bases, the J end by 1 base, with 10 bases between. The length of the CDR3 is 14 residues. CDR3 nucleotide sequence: TGTGCCAGCAGCTCCGTTATCCTTAACTATGGCTACACCTTC. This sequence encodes CASSSVILNYGYTF.

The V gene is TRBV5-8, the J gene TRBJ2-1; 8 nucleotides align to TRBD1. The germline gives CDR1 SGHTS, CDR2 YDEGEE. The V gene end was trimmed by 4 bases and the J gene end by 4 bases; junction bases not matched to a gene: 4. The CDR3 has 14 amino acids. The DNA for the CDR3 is TGTGCCAGCAGCCGGGGGACAGGATACAATGAGCAGTTCTTC. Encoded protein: CASSRGTGYNEQFF.

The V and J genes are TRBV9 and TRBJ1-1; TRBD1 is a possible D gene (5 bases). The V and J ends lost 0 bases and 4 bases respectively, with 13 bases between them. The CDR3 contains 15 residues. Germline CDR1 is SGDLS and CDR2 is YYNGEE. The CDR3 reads CASSVGARASTEAFF. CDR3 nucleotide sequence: TGTGCCAGCAGCGTAGGGGCCAGGGCGAGCACTGAAGCTTTCTTT.

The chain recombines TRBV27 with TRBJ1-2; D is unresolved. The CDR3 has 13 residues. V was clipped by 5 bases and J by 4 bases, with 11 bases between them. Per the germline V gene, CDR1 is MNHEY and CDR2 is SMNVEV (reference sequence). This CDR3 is CASSPTTGYGYTF. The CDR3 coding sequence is TGTGCCAGCAGTCCTACAACGGGCTATGGCTACACCTTC.

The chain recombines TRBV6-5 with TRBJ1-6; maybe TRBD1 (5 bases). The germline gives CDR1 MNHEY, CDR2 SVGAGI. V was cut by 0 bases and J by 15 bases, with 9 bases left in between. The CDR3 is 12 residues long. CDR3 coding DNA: TGTGCCAGCAGTTACTCGGCGGGGGGCCTCCACTTT. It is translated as CASSYSAGGLHF.

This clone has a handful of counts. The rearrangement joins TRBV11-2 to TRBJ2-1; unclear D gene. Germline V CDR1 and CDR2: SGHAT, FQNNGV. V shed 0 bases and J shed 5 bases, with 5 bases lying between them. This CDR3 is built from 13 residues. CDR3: CASSLEQNNEQFF. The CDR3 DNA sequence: TGTGCCAGCAGCTTAGAACAAAACAATGAGCAGTTCTTC.

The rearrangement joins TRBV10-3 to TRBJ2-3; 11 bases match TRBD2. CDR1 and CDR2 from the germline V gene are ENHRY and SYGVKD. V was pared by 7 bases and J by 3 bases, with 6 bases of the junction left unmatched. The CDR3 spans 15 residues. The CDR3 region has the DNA TGTGCCATCAACTTAGCGGGAGGGGGTACAGATACGCAGTATTTT. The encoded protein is CAINLAGGGTDTQYF.

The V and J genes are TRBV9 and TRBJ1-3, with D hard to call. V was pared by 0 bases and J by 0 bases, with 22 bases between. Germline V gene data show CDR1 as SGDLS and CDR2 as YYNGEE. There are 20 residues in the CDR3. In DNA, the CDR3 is TGTGCCAGCAGCGTAGCTGGAGGCGGGGTGGCTGAAAGCTCTGGAAACACCATATATTTT. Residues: CASSVAGGGVAESSGNTIYF.

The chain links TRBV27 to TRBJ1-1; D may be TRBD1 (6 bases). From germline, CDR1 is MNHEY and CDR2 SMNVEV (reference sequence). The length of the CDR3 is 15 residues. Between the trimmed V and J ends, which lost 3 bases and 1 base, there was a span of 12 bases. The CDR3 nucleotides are TGTGCCAGCAGTTTTTTCGGACAGAGGAACACTGAAGCTTTCTTT. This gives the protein CASSFFGQRNTEAFF.